This T cell receptor (beta chain) comes out of a study of blood T cell repertoires in COVID-19. Clones were sequenced by immunoSEQ multiplex PCR, and TCRdb holds only the in-frame ones, with some missing. The sample holds fewer than 200,000 clones; about nine tenths are singletons and the top ten take nearly 5%. CDR3 length equals 14 residues. The germline V gene has CDR1 SGDLS and CDR2 YYNGEE. Losses at the gene ends were 4 bases for V and 6 bases for J; bases not matched to a gene: 6. The chain links TRBV9 to TRBJ1-2; TRBD1 agrees at 10 bases. The material sequenced was peripheral blood. This receptor was identified in a young man with COVID-19, enrolled during active disease. DNA of the CDR3: TGTGCCAGCAGCTCCCCCGGGACAGGGGATGGCTACACCTTC. This translates into CASSSPGTGDGYTF. The full variable domain, in which reference TRBV9 and TRBJ1-2 provide the parts outside the CDR3, is DSGVTQTPKHLITATGQRVTLRCSPRSGDLSVYWYQQSLDQGLQFLIQYYNGEERAKGNILERFSAQQFPDLHSELNLSSLELGDSALYFCASSSPGTGDGYTFGSGTRLTVV.